This passage covers 29 T cell receptor beta chains from one sample sequenced in a study of blood T cell repertoires in COVID-19. Sequenced by immunoSEQ multiplex PCR; TCRdb stores in-frame clones only, minus some. The sample consists of 170,000 or so clones, around 82% of them appearing once. Sequencing used peripheral blood. These receptors were taken from a man aged 18 to 30 with active or convalescent COVID-19.

This sequence joins TRBV6-6 and TRBJ1-2; D is ambiguous. The CDR3 extends over 11 amino acids. Trimming shortened V by 5 bases and J by 6 bases, and 7 bases separated the two germline ends. CDR1 MNHNY and CDR2 SVGAGI come from the germline V gene (reference sequence). CDR3 amino acids: CASSPSDGYTF. For the CDR3, the DNA is TGTGCCAGCAGTCCCTCTGATGGCTACACCTTC.

The J gene is TRBJ2-7, the V gene TRBV28; the match to TRBD1 covers 9 bases. Unmatched junction bases numbered 1, after V lost 3 bases and J lost 4 bases. Germline lookup yields CDR1 MDHEN and CDR2 SYDVKM. This CDR3 has 13 amino acids. CDR3 nucleotide sequence: TGTGCCAGCAGTTTGGGACAGGGTTACGAGCAGTACTTC. Amino acid sequence: CASSLGQGYEQYF.

The rearrangement uses TRBV5-4 and TRBJ2-7; perhaps TRBD2 as D (6 bases). The CDR3 has 14 residues. Trimming shortened V by 0 bases and J by 2 bases, and 9 bases separated the two germline ends. Looked up from germline, CDR1 is SGHNT and CDR2 is YYREEE (reference sequence). The CDR3 is CASSLVGSPYEQYF. In DNA, the CDR3 is TGTGCCAGCAGCTTGGTCGGGAGCCCCTACGAGCAGTACTTC.

The rearrangement links TRBV29-1 to TRBJ1-1; D is unclear. V was shortened by 3 bases and J by 5 bases, with 7 bases between the two germline ends. The CDR3 consists of 11 residues. Germline V gene data show CDR1 as SQVTM and CDR2 as ANQGSEA. DNA of the CDR3: TGCAGCGTTGATCGGGGAACTGAAGCTTTCTTT. This sequence encodes CSVDRGTEAFF.

The chain carries TRBV18 and TRBJ1-2, with unresolved D. With 2 bases removed from V and 0 bases from J, the gap between germline ends came to 10 bases. The CDR3 sequence is 15 residues long. Germline values: CDR1 KGHSH, CDR2 LQKENI. The CDR3 DNA follows: TGTGCCAGCTCACCAAACGGGAGAGCTAACTATGGCTACACCTTC. Its protein product is CASSPNGRANYGYTF.

The chain combines TRBV19 with TRBJ2-2; TRBD1 matches 9 bases. The V gene's germline CDR1 is LNHDA and CDR2 SQIVND (reference sequence). Trimming at V came to 4 bases and at J to 4 bases, leaving 10 bases not matched to a gene. The CDR3 is 17 residues long. DNA of the CDR3: TGTGCCAGTAGTACCATACAGGGGGCGGCCGTCACCGGGGAGCTGTTTTTT. It translates to CASSTIQGAAVTGELFF.

J is TRBJ1-1 and V is TRBV18, with 7 positions matching TRBD1. The V gene's germline CDR1 is KGHSH and CDR2 LQKENI. The CDR3 is 15 amino acids. The V segment lost 5 bases and the J segment 0 bases; nucleotides outside the gene matches: 6. The CDR3 region has the DNA TGTGCCAGCTCAGAGGGGGCCTTAATGAACACTGAAGCTTTCTTT. Protein: CASSEGALMNTEAFF.

This clone was counted only a few times. At one boundary the junction diverges from the germline segment, which might be a read error. The rearrangement joins TRBV6-2 or TRBV6-3 to TRBJ1-5, with TRBD1 matching 7 bases. The CDR3 runs 17 residues. Looked up from germline, CDR1 is MNHEY and CDR2 is SVGEGT. This CDR3 reads CASGYAGTEHSNQPQHF. CDR3 DNA sequence: TGTGCCAGCGGTTATGCCGGGACAGAGCATAGCAATCAGCCCCAGCATTTT.

The chain carries TRBV7-8 and TRBJ1-3; tentative D call: TRBD1 (6 bases). This CDR3 region has 16 residues. Trimming took off 3 bases at V and 2 bases at J, with 14 bases between the two ends. Germline V CDR1 and CDR2: SGHVS, FQNEAQ. CDR3 coding DNA: TGTGCCAGCAGCTTGACAGGCGATATGGCTGGAAACACCATATATTTT. The encoded protein is CASSLTGDMAGNTIYF.

The V and J genes are TRBV12-3 or TRBV12-4 and TRBJ1-1, with 7 bases fitting TRBD1. Trimming at V came to 6 bases and at J to 5 bases, leaving 6 bases not matched to a gene. The CDR3 sequence is 13 residues long. In DNA form, the CDR3 reads TGTGCCAGCAGGTTACAGGGGAATACTGAAGCTTTCTTT. It encodes CASRLQGNTEAFF.

This chain connects TRBV27 to TRBJ1-5, with 7 nucleotides matching TRBD1. J was trimmed by 0 bases and V by 5 bases; bases with no gene match: 7. The CDR3 consists of 16 residues. Germline values: CDR1 MNHEY, CDR2 SMNVEV (reference sequence). For the CDR3, the DNA is TGTGCCAGCAGTCGCAGGGGGGTCCATAGCAATCAGCCCCAGCATTTT. It translates to CASSRRGVHSNQPQHF.

The gene calls are TRBV28 and TRBJ2-7; 10 nucleotides agree with TRBD1. V trimming: 5 bases; J trimming: 5 bases; junction bases outside the gene matches: 9. This CDR3 comprises 15 residues. Germline values: CDR1 MDHEN, CDR2 SYDVKM. Here the CDR3 DNA reads TGTGCCAGCAGTCCCTGGGACAGGGGAGGGAACGAGCAGTACTTC. This sequence encodes CASSPWDRGGNEQYF.

The CDR3 DNA sequence: TGTGCCAGCAGTGAAAATGGGGACTCACGGGGCGAGCAGTACTTC. This codes for CASSENGDSRGEQYF. The chain couples TRBV6-1 to TRBJ2-7; D perhaps matches TRBD2 (6 bases). V lost 2 bases and J lost 6, with 17 bases in between. The CDR3 is 15 residues long. CDR1 and CDR2 (germline): MNHNS, SASEGT.

The V and J genes are TRBV2 and TRBJ2-5, with TRBD2 matching over 12 bases. J gave up 5 bases and V 7 bases, and 11 bases lay outside the gene matches. CDR1 is SNHLY and CDR2 is FYNNEI in the germline V gene. This CDR3 spans 16 amino acids. This chain's CDR3 is CASNRRTSGVGETQYF. As DNA, the CDR3 is TGTGCCAGCAATCGAAGGACTAGCGGGGTCGGGGAGACCCAGTACTTC.

This rearrangement joins TRBV28 to TRBJ1-2, with D maybe TRBD1 (5 bases). This CDR3 is built from 13 residues. The germline V gene encodes CDR1 MDHEN and CDR2 SYDVKM. V lost 5 bases, J lost 4 bases, and 11 bases lay in between. CDR3: CASSRGAGYGYTF. In DNA, the CDR3 is TGTGCCAGCAGTAGGGGAGCGGGCTATGGCTACACCTTC.

In its sample, this clone was seen once. The rearrangement joins TRBV6-6 to TRBJ1-2; a weak D match, TRBD1 (6 bases). Germline V gives CDR1 MNHNY, CDR2 SVGAGI (reference sequence). The CDR3 is 12 amino acids. V was clipped by 9 bases and J by 6 bases, with 14 bases between them. The CDR3: CASMNPGDGYTF. The CDR3 DNA sequence: TGTGCCAGTATGAACCCAGGGGATGGCTACACCTTC.

This sequence joins TRBV7-9 and TRBJ1-4; 7 nucleotides align to TRBD1. Germline V gene data show CDR1 as SEHNR and CDR2 as FQNEAQ (reference sequence). This CDR3 comprises 16 residues. J lost 4 bases, V lost 5 bases, and 10 bases had no gene match. The CDR3 sequence is CASSVNPGQRNEKLFF. CDR3 DNA: TGTGCCAGCAGCGTTAATCCGGGACAGCGTAATGAAAAACTGTTTTTT.

The rearrangement uses TRBV5-1 and TRBJ1-1; D not certain. Trimming stripped 6 bases from V and 4 bases from J, with 19 bases between. The CDR3 covers 15 residues. CDR1 is SGHRS and CDR2 is YFSETQ in the germline V gene. CDR3 region: CASTPGRSSSTEAFF. The CDR3, as DNA: TGCGCCAGCACGCCCGGGAGGAGTTCCAGCACTGAAGCTTTCTTT.

This sequence joins TRBV5-4 and TRBJ2-1; 12 bases map to TRBD2. CDR1 and CDR2 (germline): SGHNT, YYREEE (reference sequence). The CDR3 length is 16 residues. V trimming: 3 bases; J trimming: 6 bases; junction bases outside the gene matches: 7. This CDR3 is CASSSRLAGVFNEQFF. CDR3 coding DNA: TGTGCCAGCAGCTCGCGACTAGCGGGAGTTTTCAATGAGCAGTTCTTC.

In this sample, this clone turned up a few times. The chain recombines TRBV4-2 with TRBJ2-1; TRBD2 matches at 11 bases. Germline V gene data show CDR1 as LGHNA and CDR2 as YNFKEQ. With 1 base clipped from V and 6 bases from J, the junction kept 2 bases outside the gene matches. This CDR3 contains 15 residues. This CDR3 reads CASSQGSGGANEQFF. The DNA of the CDR3 is TGTGCCAGCAGCCAAGGTAGCGGGGGGGCCAATGAGCAGTTCTTC.

The genes are TRBV18 and TRBJ1-5; 7 positions agree with TRBD1. With V trimmed by 5 bases and J by 2 bases, 6 bases remained unmatched. This CDR3 region has 15 residues. In germline, CDR1 is KGHSH, CDR2 LQKENI. The chain's CDR3 is CASSADRDGNQPQHF. CDR3 in DNA: TGTGCCAGCTCAGCCGACAGGGATGGCAATCAGCCCCAGCATTTT.

The gene calls are TRBV6-6 and TRBJ2-5, with 11 bases that match TRBD1. The germline CDR1 and CDR2 sequences are MNHNY and SVGAGI (reference sequence). The trim removed 4 bases at V and 5 bases at J, leaving 6 bases unmatched. The CDR3 consists of 15 residues. CDR3 bases: TGTGCCAGCAGTTCCCGGACAGGGGGCTACGAGACCCAGTACTTC. The encoded protein is CASSSRTGGYETQYF.

The chain is built from TRBV5-5 and TRBJ2-3, with 11 bases matching TRBD2. Germline V lookup: CDR1 SGHKS, CDR2 YYEKEE (reference sequence). V gave up 0 bases and J gave up 4 bases; unmatched junction bases: 7. The CDR3 is 17 residues long. In DNA form, the CDR3 reads TGTGCCAGCAGCTTGGGTCCACTAGCGGGAGAGGCAGATACGCAGTATTTT. Amino acids: CASSLGPLAGEADTQYF.

This chain links TRBV18 with TRBJ2-7, with a possible D match to TRBD2 (6 bases). This CDR3 contains 14 residues. Germline loops: CDR1 KGHSH, CDR2 LQKENI. Deletions cut 6 bases from V and 2 bases from J, with 14 bases between. The CDR3: CASSPGTLTYEQYF. Here the CDR3 DNA reads TGTGCCAGCTCCCCCGGGACTCTAACCTACGAGCAGTACTTC.

This clone was detected once. The CDR3 sequence: CASSDYQVAPAGTEAFF. CDR3 sequence (DNA): TGTGCCAGCAGCGATTACCAAGTCGCCCCAGCGGGCACTGAAGCTTTCTTT. This chain connects TRBV5-6 to TRBJ1-1; D is unclear. This CDR3 has 17 amino acids. From germline, CDR1 is SGHDT and CDR2 YYEEEE. V was cut by 4 bases and J by 4 bases, with 23 bases left in between.

The chain recombines TRBV28 with TRBJ2-5, with TRBD2 identical over 9 bases. Trimming took 5 bases from V and 6 from J; bases not matched to a gene: 10. Germline lookup yields CDR1 MDHEN and CDR2 SYDVKM. CDR3 length: 15 residues. Here the CDR3 DNA reads TGTGCCAGCAGTATTGGGCGGGAGGGCCCAAAGACCCAGTACTTC. Translated: CASSIGREGPKTQYF. Combining the CDR3 with reference TRBV28 and TRBJ2-5 gives the whole variable domain DVKVTQSSRYLVKRTGEKVFLECVQDMDHENMFWYRQDPGLGLRLIYFSYDVKMKEKGDIPEGYSVSREKKERFSLILESASTNQTSMYLCASSIGREGPKTQYFGPGTRLLVL.

The chain recombines TRBV7-9 with TRBJ2-1; D call uncertain. CDR3 length: 13 amino acids. Germline CDR1 SEHNR, CDR2 FQNEAQ (reference sequence). V lost 1 base and J lost 5, with 6 bases in between. CDR3 in DNA: TGTGCCAGCAGCTTAGAAGCGAACAATGAGCAGTTCTTC. It codes for CASSLEANNEQFF. The entire variable domain, with the rest obtained from reference TRBV7-9 and TRBJ2-1, is as follows: DTGVSQNPRHKITKRGQNVTFRCDPISEHNRLYWYRQTLGQGPEFLTYFQNEAQLEKSRLLSDRFSAERPKGSFSTLEIQRTEQGDSAMYLCASSLEANNEQFFGPGTRLTVL.

The gene calls are TRBV6-2 or TRBV6-3 and TRBJ2-3, with D possibly TRBD2 on 6 matching bases. The V end lost 3 bases, the J end lost 6 bases, and 16 bases lay between the germline ends. Germline V gives CDR1 MNHEY, CDR2 SVGEGT. The CDR3 extends over 15 amino acids. CDR3 sequence reads: CASSYTTPGVDTQYF. The CDR3 bases are TGTGCCAGCAGTTATACTACTCCGGGGGTCGATACGCAGTATTTT.

This chain links TRBV21-1 with TRBJ1-5; the table's TRBD1 call for D was not verified on the DNA. TRBV21-1 is labeled a pseudogene. CDR3 length: 13 residues. The DNA for the CDR3 is TGTGCCAGCCATAGGACAGGGCATCAGCCCCAGCATTTT. As protein: CASHRTGHQPQHF.